This record concerns one T cell receptor beta chain sequence. This clonotype was seen ten or more times. The antigen this receptor binds is unknown. No much larger clone exists at a distance of one base, and base qualities are not known. The data originate from a study of CD8 T cells in ankylosing spondylitis (dated by TCRdb to the late 2010s). About the full investigation: The study profiled T cell receptor beta repertoires in healthy donors and ankylosing spondylitis patients to find disease-linked TCR variants. Peripheral blood samples were taken, and synovial fluid was additionally collected from ankylosing spondylitis patients. The full study cohort was made up of over 20 ankylosing spondylitis patients and roughly 98 healthy donors. The investigation overall reported the following: Some motif variants had previously been reported in the synovial fluid and blood of reactive arthritis patients, which suggests shared mechanisms of disease initiation. The disease-linked clones were reported as significantly enriched in matched synovial fluid samples from ankylosing spondylitis patients. The disease-linked clones had a CD8+ phenotype and were found at relatively low frequencies in peripheral blood. A TCR beta motif made up of seven or eight highly homologous amino acid variants appeared to be characteristic of blood from ankylosing spondylitis patients.

Trimming accounts for 5 bases at V and 5 bases at J, while the number of junction bases matched to no gene is 6. The germline V gene (reference sequence) specifies DFQATT as CDR1 and SNEGSKA as CDR2. There are 13 amino acids in the CDR3, from cysteine to phenylalanine inclusive. Only CDR3 DNA is held: 39 bases, read in frame from base 1. TCRdb names Illumina HiSeq 2500 as the instrument used. TCR beta libraries were prepared by quantitative 5'-RACE with molecular barcodes. In the paper's pipeline: Disease-linked TCR variants were identified with a new computational method built on a probabilistic model of VDJ rearrangement. Starting from the raw public reads, TCRdb applied fastp trimming at Q25, assembled clones with MiXCR and retained in-frame beta chains. Each entry is one CDR3 protein sequence, shown with its most common DNA and genes. The V and J calls reflect TCRdb's pipeline rather than the authors' work. For this sample there are about 240,000 distinct CDR3 sequences; approximately 9% appear just once. The ten top clones hold under 7.5% of the sample.

The clonotype was recovered from a male donor with ankylosing spondylitis or in good health (not recorded which). The sequenced sample consisted of blood, either unsorted or a sorted T cell fraction (not recorded which). The chain couples TRBV20-1 to TRBJ2-1, with 7 bases aligning to TRBD2. The CDR3: CSAVPGGNNEQFF. The nucleotide sequence reads as follows: TGCAGTGCTGTCCCGGGAGGCAACAATGAGCAGTTCTTC.